This is a list of T cell receptor beta chains from one sample in a study of metastatic and nonmetastatic thyroid tumors. MiXCR reprocessed the PCR reads for TCRdb. The repertoire includes about 13,000 clones, around 25% of them detected once, and around 60% sits in the top ten. The sequenced sample consisted of blood. Receptor source: a male donor with papillary thyroid cancer or a benign thyroid nodule (not recorded which). Some clones in this sample may be carry-over from other donors' samples. The CDR3 runs from the conserved cysteine through the conserved F or W. D genes are given only for firm matches. Size tells how often a clone was seen (once, few, many) or the class of an expanded clone, and some rows leave it out.

v_call	j_call	clone_size	d_call	cdr3_nt	cdr3_aa
TRBV11-3	TRBJ2-2	NA	NA	TGTGCCAGCAGCGCCTACAGAGACACCGGGGAGCTGTTTTTT	CASSAYRDTGELFF
TRBV24-1	TRBJ2-1	few	NA	TGTGCCACCAGTGACCTAACAGGGAGCACCTACAATGAGCAGTTCTTC	CATSDLTGSTYNEQFF
TRBV27	TRBJ1-5	many	TRBD1	TGTGCCAGCCGTTCGGACAGGGCCGCTCAGCCCCAGCATTTT	CASRSDRAAQPQHF
TRBV6-4	TRBJ1-2	medium-sized	NA	TGTGCCAGCAGTGACTCAGAGGGGGTAAATGGCTACACCTTC	CASSDSEGVNGYTF
TRBV7-9	TRBJ2-7	NA	NA	TGTGCCAGCAGCCCGCCGGGAGTCCCATACGAGCAGTACTTC	CASSPPGVPYEQYF
TRBV6-4	TRBJ1-1	NA	TRBD1	TGTGCCAGCAGTGAAGGCACAGGGGTCACTGAAGCTTTCTTT	CASSEGTGVTEAFF
TRBV4-3	TRBJ1-2	NA	TRBD1	TGCGCCAGCAGCCAAGGAGGGGGCGCTAACTATGGCTACACCTTC	CASSQGGGANYGYTF
TRBV6-1	TRBJ1-2	few	TRBD1	TGTGCCAGCAGTGTGGAGACAGGGGTCGAGGTGTCCTATGGCTACACCTTC	CASSVETGVEVSYGYTF
TRBV12-3/TRBV12-4	TRBJ1-2	few	NA	TGTGCCAGCAGTCGGGACGGAAACTATGGCTACACCTTC	CASSRDGNYGYTF
TRBV30	TRBJ1-1	medium-sized	TRBD1	TGTGCCTGGAGAGCCACCGGGACAGGAGGAACTGAAGCTTTCTTT	CAWRATGTGGTEAFF
TRBV6-4	TRBJ2-3	many	TRBD2	TGTGCCAGCAGTAAAAGCGGGAGGGCGGCAGATACGCAGTATTTT	CASSKSGRAADTQYF
TRBV19	TRBJ1-5	NA	NA	TGTGCCAGTAGCAATGGTGGTTACAATAATCAGCCCCAGCATTTT	CASSNGGYNNQPQHF
TRBV28	TRBJ1-2	medium-sized	NA	TGTGCCAGCACCTCGGGGGCAGGGCATCCCCTTTTAGCCTACACCTTC	CASTSGAGHPLLAYTF
TRBV6-1	TRBJ1-2	few	NA	TGTGCCACCACGGTGAACTATGGCTACACCTTC	CATTVNYGYTF
TRBV29-1	TRBJ1-1	many	NA	TGCAGCCCTACCTTACAGGGAGGCACTGAAGCTTTCTTT	CSPTLQGGTEAFF
TRBV11-2	TRBJ2-7	few	TRBD2	TGTGCCAGCAGCTTATCCCCACTAGCGGCTTCCTACGAGCAGTACTTC	CASSLSPLAASYEQYF
TRBV13	TRBJ2-3	NA	TRBD2	TGTGCCAGCAGCTTAGGACTAGCGGGAAAGGCTCAGGCAGATACGCAGTATTTT	CASSLGLAGKAQADTQYF
TRBV7-2	TRBJ2-3	once	NA	TGTGCCAGCAGCCCTACACTGGGAACAGATACGCAGTATTTT	CASSPTLGTDTQYF
TRBV11-2	TRBJ2-1	NA	NA	TGTGCCAGCAGCCCCTACAATGAGCAGTTCTTC	CASSPYNEQFF
TRBV12-3/TRBV12-4	TRBJ2-1	NA	NA	TGTGCCAGCAGTTTATCCAGCGGGCCCCTGGGTGAGCAGTTCTTC	CASSLSSGPLGEQFF
TRBV7-6	TRBJ2-1	once	TRBD2	TGTGCCAGCAGCTTCCCTCTAGCGGGGGGGGACCTAAATGAGCAGTTCTTC	CASSFPLAGGDLNEQFF
TRBV7-3	TRBJ2-1	NA	NA	TGTGCCAGCAGCTTATATTCCTACAATGAGCAGTTCTTC	CASSLYSYNEQFF
TRBV4-1	TRBJ2-2	NA	NA	TGCGCCAGCAGCCAAGTCTCCGGTGACACCGGGGAGCTGTTTTTT	CASSQVSGDTGELFF
TRBV11-1	TRBJ2-1	NA	TRBD1	TGTGCCAGCAGCCCGGGACAGGGGGCGTTGGTTGAGCAGTTCTTC	CASSPGQGALVEQFF
TRBV20-1	TRBJ1-5	NA	NA	TGCAGTGCTAGCGACGGCAATCAGCCCCAGCATTTT	CSASDGNQPQHF
TRBV6-4	TRBJ2-1	few	TRBD2	TGTGCCAGCAGCGAGATTTGGCGGGAGGGATACAATGAGCAGTTCTTC	CASSEIWREGYNEQFF
TRBV28	TRBJ1-2	NA	NA	TGTGCCAGCAGGGTACCGCAGGGACTTTATGGCTACACCTTC	CASRVPQGLYGYTF
TRBV2	TRBJ2-6	medium-sized	NA	TGTGCCAGCAGCCTACAGGCTGGGGCCAACGTCCTGACTTTC	CASSLQAGANVLTF
TRBV5-1	TRBJ2-1	NA	TRBD1	TGCGCCAGCAGTGCGGGGACAGGGAACTACAATGAGCAGTTCTTC	CASSAGTGNYNEQFF
TRBV6-1	TRBJ2-3	medium-sized	NA	TGTGCCAGCAGTGAATTTTGGGCGGGCACAGATACGCAGTATTTT	CASSEFWAGTDTQYF
TRBV10-1	TRBJ1-2	few	TRBD1	TGCGCCAGCAGTGAGTCCCCGGGACAGGGTAATGGCTACACCTTC	CASSESPGQGNGYTF
TRBV6-2/TRBV6-3	TRBJ2-5	few	NA	TGTGCCAGCAGTTTAGGGCGGGATCCAGAGACCCAGTACTTC	CASSLGRDPETQYF
TRBV6-4	TRBJ2-1	few	NA	TGTGCCAGCAGTGAAGCGATATACAATGAGCAGTTCTTC	CASSEAIYNEQFF
TRBV6-5	TRBJ1-5	NA	NA	TGTGCCAGCAGTTACGATGGGTATCAGCCCCAGCATTTT	CASSYDGYQPQHF
TRBV28	TRBJ2-7	medium-sized	NA	TGTGCCAGCTCCCCCCGCGCCTACGAGCAGTACTTC	CASSPRAYEQYF
TRBV20-1	TRBJ2-7	NA	NA	TGCAGTGCTAGAGGGAGACAGGCCCTCCTCTACGAGCAGTACTTC	CSARGRQALLYEQYF
TRBV7-9	TRBJ2-5	many	NA	TGTGCCAGCAGCTTTGCCGCTAGCAGCACCCAAGAGACCCAGTACTTC	CASSFAASSTQETQYF
TRBV19	TRBJ2-7	few	TRBD2	TGTGCCAGTAGTCCGAGAGCGGGAGACGAGCAGTACTTC	CASSPRAGDEQYF
TRBV19	TRBJ1-1	few	NA	TGTGCCAGTAGTATCGGTCGCCAGAACACTGAAGCTTTCTTT	CASSIGRQNTEAFF
TRBV5-1	TRBJ2-3	NA	TRBD1	TGCGCCAGCAGCTTGGAGCAGGGGGCGCGTACAGATACGCAGTATTTT	CASSLEQGARTDTQYF